Reported below is one T cell receptor beta chain. Its specificity is unknown. This record comes from a study of shared clonotypes between healthy human individuals. The study, taken as a whole, reports: Estimated clonotype richness was generally higher in naive than memory subsets. Donor clonotype sharing was expected to depend on sequencing depth.

Original analysis: Quality scores were absent from the junction-only immunoSEQ sequences, so filtering differed. The repertoire was sequenced with immunoSEQ multiplex PCR; TCRdb's copy has only in-frame clones and lacks some. V and J calls and clone size are as listed in that table; D and trimming were resolved from the DNA. The repertoire consists of about 120,000 clones, with around 65% occurring once and the leading ten covering roughly 23%. CD8 memory pooled CD45RO+ cells and CCR7-negative CD45RA+ TemRA cells. The sample comprised memory CD8+ T cells sorted from blood. Described subset: CD45RO+ cells pooled with CCR7-negative TemRA cells. The sequence came from a woman in her twenties or thirties in good health.

CDR3: CASSQAGAGGILGELFF. CDR3 nucleotide sequence: TGCGCCAGCAGTCAAGCCGGAGCGGGAGGGATCTTGGGGGAGCTGTTTTTT. The V and J genes are TRBV23-1 and TRBJ2-2; 10 bases align to TRBD2. TRBV23-1 belongs to the ORF category, with a function that is uncertain. CDR3 length equals 17 residues. The trim removed 2 bases at V and 8 bases at J, leaving 11 bases unmatched.